What follows are 20 T cell receptor beta chains derived from one specimen sequenced in a study of blood T cell repertoires in COVID-19. Measured with immunoSEQ multiplex PCR; TCRdb has only the in-frame clones, and not every one. The repertoire holds roughly 98,000 clones, 75% to 90% seen once, with 10% to 15% in the top ten. Sequencing input: peripheral blood. The receptors were gathered from a human donor in a cohort sampled during active COVID-19.

This clone has just one count. The chain carries TRBV18 and TRBJ2-1; possible D gene TRBD2, 5 bases. Germline V lookup: CDR1 KGHSH, CDR2 LQKENI. Between the trimmed V and J ends, which lost 8 bases and 0 bases, there was a span of 14 bases. The CDR3 totals 15 residues. The CDR3 bases are TGTGCCAGCGCCGGGCCGGGGTCCTCCTACAATGAGCAGTTCTTC. It codes for CASAGPGSSYNEQFF. The whole variable domain, filled in from reference TRBV18 and TRBJ2-1, reads NAGVMQNPRHLVRRRGQEARLRCSPMKGHSHVYWYRQLPEEGLKFMVYLQKENIIDESGMPKERFSAEFPKEGPSILRIQQVVRGDSAAYFCASAGPGSSYNEQFFGPGTRLTVL.

The chain uses TRBV5-1 and TRBJ1-3; D call uncertain. The ends were cut back, 4 bases at V and 4 bases at J, with 6 bases in the middle. The CDR3 is 12 amino acids. From germline, CDR1 is SGHRS and CDR2 YFSETQ. CDR3 DNA sequence: TGCGCCAGCAGCCACTCCGGAAACACCATATATTTT. This translates into CASSHSGNTIYF. Supplemented by reference TRBV5-1 and TRBJ1-3, the full variable domain reads KAGVTQTPRYLIKTRGQQVTLSCSPISGHRSVSWYQQTPGQGLQFLFEYFSETQRNKGNFPGRFSGRQFSNSRSEMNVSTLELGDSALYLCASSHSGNTIYFGEGSWLTVV.

CDR3 bases: TGTGCCAGCAGCTCAGGGACAGGGCGAGGCTATGGCTACACCTTC. This gives the protein CASSSGTGRGYGYTF. V is TRBV5-8 and J is TRBJ1-2, with 9 bases lining up with TRBD1. CDR3 length: 15 amino acids. Germline CDR1 is SGHTS and CDR2 is YDEGEE. V was pared by 3 bases and J by 4 bases, with 7 bases of the junction left unmatched.

This clone showed up just a few times. This rearrangement joins TRBV6-5 to TRBJ1-6; possible D gene TRBD1, 6 bases. The CDR3 runs to 14 residues. The V and J ends lost 2 bases and 10 bases respectively, with 12 bases between them. Germline CDR1 MNHEY, CDR2 SVGAGI. CDR3 DNA: TGTGCCAGCAGTTACCTTGGACAGCTCTCACCCCTCCACTTT. Residues: CASSYLGQLSPLHF.

This clone was picked up a small number of times. The chain employs TRBV5-8 and TRBJ2-3; TRBD1 is a possible D gene (6 bases). CDR1 and CDR2 from the germline V gene are SGHTS and YDEGEE. The CDR3 has 16 amino acids. V was trimmed by 6 bases and J by 1 base, leaving 18 bases between them. The CDR3 reads CASTPLGRGRTDTQYF. CDR3 coding DNA: TGTGCCAGCACCCCCCTGGGCAGGGGACGCACAGATACGCAGTATTTT.

The chain employs TRBV5-1 and TRBJ2-5, with 14 bases identical to TRBD2. The CDR3 covers 15 residues. In germline, CDR1 is SGHRS, CDR2 YFSETQ. Unmatched junction bases numbered 4, after V lost 4 bases and J lost 5 bases. This CDR3 reads CASSGGTSGGETQYF. CDR3 coding DNA: TGCGCCAGCAGCGGCGGGACTAGCGGGGGTGAGACCCAGTACTTC.

V usage is TRBV15 and J usage is TRBJ2-7; possibly TRBD1 for D (6 bases). Trimming left V 3 bases short and J 2 bases short, with 8 bases between. Germline CDR1 LNHNV, CDR2 YYDKDF (reference sequence). The CDR3 is 13 amino acids. DNA of the CDR3: TGTGCCACCAGCAGTGGGGGCCCCTACGAGCAGTACTTC. Translated, it gives CATSSGGPYEQYF.

J is TRBJ2-5 and V is TRBV5-1; D might be TRBD2 (6 bases). Germline V CDR1 and CDR2: SGHRS, YFSETQ. This CDR3 comprises 14 residues. V was pared by 1 base and J by 1 base, with 8 bases between. In nucleotides, the CDR3 is TGCGCCAGCAGCTTGACCGGGGGCCAAGAGACCCAGTACTTC. It translates to CASSLTGGQETQYF.

The chain links TRBV11-1 to TRBJ1-1; D gene uncertain. The V gene's germline CDR1 is SGHAT and CDR2 FQDESV (reference sequence). There are 13 residues in the CDR3. V was shortened by 5 bases and J by 9 bases, with 16 bases between the two germline ends. Here the CDR3 DNA reads TGTGCCAGCAGCCCAACCTACGAGCATCAAGCTTTCTTT. It encodes CASSPTYEHQAFF.

This chain's CDR3 is CASSEALATGAKNIQYF. The CDR3 nucleotides are TGTGCCAGCAGTGAAGCGCTGGCTACGGGAGCCAAAAACATTCAGTACTTC. This sequence joins TRBV2 and TRBJ2-4; D gene uncertain. CDR3 length equals 17 residues. CDR1 and CDR2 from the germline V gene are SNHLY and FYNNEI. The germline V and J ends were trimmed by 0 bases and 0 bases, with 12 bases remaining between them.

This clone was counted between two and nine times. V and J are TRBV2 and TRBJ2-1; 7 bases agree with TRBD1. J was trimmed by 3 bases and V by 8 bases; bases with no gene match: 1. This CDR3 region has 12 residues. Per germline, CDR1 SNHLY and CDR2 FYNNEI. CDR3: CASGDSYNEQFF. The DNA of the CDR3 is TGTGCCAGCGGGGACAGCTACAATGAGCAGTTCTTC.

V gene TRBV4-1 combines with J gene TRBJ2-4, with 9 nucleotides matching TRBD1. The CDR3 is 15 amino acids. The V and J ends lost 6 bases and 6 bases, in that order; junction bases with no gene match: 9. Per the germline V gene, CDR1 is MGHRA and CDR2 is YSYEKL. The CDR3 spells CASSHRGLSGNIQYF. The CDR3 bases are TGCGCCAGCAGTCACAGGGGGCTTTCGGGAAACATTCAGTACTTC.

CDR3 DNA sequence: TGTGCCAGCAGCTTACTTGCAGGAAACTCTGGAAACACCATATATTTT. Protein product: CASSLLAGNSGNTIYF. The gene calls are TRBV7-8 and TRBJ1-3; no clear D gene. Germline V lookup: CDR1 SGHVS, CDR2 FQNEAQ. This CDR3 has 16 residues. V lost 2 bases, J lost 0 bases, and 11 bases lay in between.

The chain carries TRBV5-4 and TRBJ1-2; 9 nucleotides agree with TRBD1. Trimming at V came to 4 bases and at J to 7 bases, leaving 11 bases not matched to a gene. The CDR3 is 15 residues long. CDR1 is SGHNT and CDR2 is YYREEE in the germline V gene (reference sequence). DNA of the CDR3: TGTGCCAGCAGCGTGGAGGGACAGGGATACGGTGGCTACACCTTC. This sequence encodes CASSVEGQGYGGYTF.

This clone has only a few counts. V and J are TRBV11-2 and TRBJ1-1; a possible D gene is TRBD1 (6 bases). The CDR3 spans 15 residues. Germline V gene lookup returns CDR1 SGHAT and CDR2 FQNNGV. V gave up 8 bases and J gave up 6 bases, with 22 bases separating them. CDR3 protein: CASGTGITRTAEAFF. CDR3 sequence (DNA): TGTGCCAGCGGAACAGGGATCACTCGTACGGCTGAAGCTTTCTTT.

The CDR3 sequence is CASSFSGLNTGELFF. For the CDR3, the DNA is TGCGCCAGCAGCTTCTCAGGGCTGAACACCGGGGAGCTGTTTTTT. The V call is TRBV5-1, the J call TRBJ2-2; D might be TRBD1 (5 bases). Germline CDR1 and CDR2: SGHRS and YFSETQ. CDR3 length equals 15 residues. V lost 2 bases, J lost 1 base, and 9 bases lay in between. The full variable domain, rest sourced from reference TRBV5-1 and TRBJ2-2, is KAGVTQTPRYLIKTRGQQVTLSCSPISGHRSVSWYQQTPGQGLQFLFEYFSETQRNKGNFPGRFSGRQFSNSRSEMNVSTLELGDSALYLCASSFSGLNTGELFFGEGSRLTVL.

This chain joins TRBV19 and TRBJ1-2; 8 bases are shared with TRBD1. CDR1 is LNHDA and CDR2 is SQIVND in the germline V gene (reference sequence). This CDR3 comprises 16 residues. V trimming: 4 bases; J trimming: 4 bases; junction bases outside the gene matches: 11. CDR3 amino acids: CASSTSRQGRIYGYTF. The CDR3 DNA follows: TGTGCCAGTAGTACCTCAAGACAGGGGCGTATCTATGGCTACACCTTC.

The sample holds one count of this clone. The chain joins TRBV29-1 to TRBJ2-1, with D uncertain. Trimming stripped 7 bases from V and 0 bases from J, with 13 bases between. Germline CDR1 and CDR2: SQVTM and ANQGSEA. The CDR3 is 14 amino acids. The DNA of the CDR3 is TGCAGCGGTTCATGGGCGTTCTCCTACAATGAGCAGTTCTTC. Its translation: CSGSWAFSYNEQFF.

CDR3 amino acids: CASSQQPGADTEAFF. CDR3 nucleotides: TGCGCCAGCAGCCAGCAACCTGGGGCGGACACTGAAGCTTTCTTT. V usage is TRBV4-1 and J usage is TRBJ1-1; possibly TRBD1 for D (5 bases). V dropped 3 bases and J dropped 3 bases, with 14 bases sitting between them. This CDR3 region has 15 residues. CDR1 is MGHRA, CDR2 YSYEKL, per germline.

This clone appeared once. This chain links TRBV6-6 with TRBJ2-5, with D unclear. CDR1 and CDR2 from the germline V gene are MNHNY and SVGAGI (reference sequence). The V gene lost 7 bases and the J gene lost 0 bases, with 12 bases spanning the gap. The CDR3 contains 14 residues. Here the CDR3 DNA reads TGTGCCAGCACCCCCTCGGGTTACCAAGAGACCCAGTACTTC. This encodes CASTPSGYQETQYF.